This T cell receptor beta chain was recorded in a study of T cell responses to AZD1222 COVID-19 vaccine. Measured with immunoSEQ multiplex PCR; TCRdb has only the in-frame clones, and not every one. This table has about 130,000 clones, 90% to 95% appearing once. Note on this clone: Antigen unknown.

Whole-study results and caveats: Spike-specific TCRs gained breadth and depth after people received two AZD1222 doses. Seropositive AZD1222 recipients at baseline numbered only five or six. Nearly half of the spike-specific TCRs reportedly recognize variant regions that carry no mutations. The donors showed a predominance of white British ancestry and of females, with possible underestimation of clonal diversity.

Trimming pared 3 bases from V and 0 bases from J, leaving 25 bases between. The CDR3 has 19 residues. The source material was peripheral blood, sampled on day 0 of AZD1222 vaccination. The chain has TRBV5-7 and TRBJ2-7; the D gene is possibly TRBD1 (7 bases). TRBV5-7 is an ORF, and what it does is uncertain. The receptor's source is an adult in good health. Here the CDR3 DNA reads TGTGCCAGCAGCTCGGAGGTGGGCAGGGGGGACGGACTCTCCTACGAGCAGTACTTC. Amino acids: CASSSEVGRGDGLSYEQYF.